The rows below give T cell receptor beta chains drawn from one sample of a study of control samples from healthy donors and cancer patients. Sequencing used immunoSEQ multiplex PCR; TCRdb keeps in-frame clones, though not all of them. The table includes about 140,000 clones, less than 90% detected once. The sequencing input was blood. These receptors all come from a woman younger than 45 in good health. Both conserved end residues are part of each CDR3. A D gene is named only where the DNA matches it firmly. A row's size may be missing; if present it is once, few, many or a size class.

V gene	D gene	clone size	J gene	CDR3 DNA	CDR3 protein
TRBV5-1	NA	NA	TRBJ1-2	TGCGCCAGCAGCCGAGGACAGAGTAACTATGGCTACACCTTC	CASSRGQSNYGYTF
TRBV5-4	TRBD1	NA	TRBJ2-7	TGTGCCAGCAGCTATGGGACAGGTGACTACGAGCAGTACTTC	CASSYGTGDYEQYF
TRBV5-1	TRBD2	NA	TRBJ2-2	TGCGCCAGCAGCAGTAGCGGGGGAAACACCGGGGAGCTGTTTTTT	CASSSSGGNTGELFF
TRBV30	NA	NA	TRBJ2-1	TGTGCCTGCCCTAAGCGCACTAGCTCCTACAATGAGCAGTTCTTC	CACPKRTSSYNEQFF
TRBV30	NA	NA	TRBJ1-5	TGTGCCTGGAGTGGGGACCATGATCAGCCCCAGCATTTT	CAWSGDHDQPQHF
TRBV30	NA	NA	TRBJ2-1	TGTGCCTGGAGTGGGTTTAATGAGCAGTTCTTC	CAWSGFNEQFF
TRBV5-6	TRBD2	NA	TRBJ2-5	TGTGCCAGCAGCTTGACCGGTCTAGCGGAAGAGACCCAGTACTTC	CASSLTGLAEETQYF
TRBV12-3/TRBV12-4	TRBD1	NA	TRBJ2-3	TGTGCCAGCACCCAGGGGGAAGATACGCAGTATTTT	CASTQGEDTQYF
TRBV15	TRBD1	NA	TRBJ2-5	TGTGCCACCAGCAGAGACAGGGGGCAGGAGACCCAGTACTTC	CATSRDRGQETQYF
TRBV2	NA	NA	TRBJ1-2	TGTGCCAGCAGTGAAAACGGAGGGGCTGGCTACACCTTC	CASSENGGAGYTF
TRBV6-5	TRBD1	NA	TRBJ1-3	TGTGCCAGCAGTTACGACAGGGCCTCTGGAAACACCATATATTTT	CASSYDRASGNTIYF
TRBV5-6	NA	NA	TRBJ1-3	TGTGCCAGCAGCTCTGGAGGATGGACTGGAAACACCATATATTTT	CASSSGGWTGNTIYF
TRBV11-2	NA	NA	TRBJ1-6	TGTGCCAGCAGCTTAGATAGGTCCACCAATTCACCCCTCCACTTT	CASSLDRSTNSPLHF
TRBV6-5	TRBD2	NA	TRBJ2-2	TGTGCCAGCAGTTCACGACTAGCGGGAGTCACCGGGGAGCTGTTTTTT	CASSSRLAGVTGELFF
TRBV28	NA	NA	TRBJ1-1	TGTGCCAGTCCTCCCAAGCGGCAGTCGAACACTGAAGCTTTCTTT	CASPPKRQSNTEAFF
TRBV6-5	NA	NA	TRBJ1-1	TGTGCCAGCACCAAGAGGGGAGGCACTGAAGCTTTCTTT	CASTKRGGTEAFF
TRBV19	TRBD2	NA	TRBJ2-7	TGTGCCAGTAGTCGACTAGCGGGAGTGGCATACGAGCAGTACTTC	CASSRLAGVAYEQYF
TRBV19	TRBD1	NA	TRBJ2-1	TGTGCCAGTAGTAGTGGACAGGGGGTCGTGCAGTTCTTC	CASSSGQGVVQFF
TRBV9	TRBD1	NA	TRBJ1-1	TGTGCCAGCAGCGTAGGCCAGGGGGCTGGCACTGAAGCTTTCTTT	CASSVGQGAGTEAFF
TRBV7-2	TRBD2	NA	TRBJ2-1	TGTGCCAGCAGCTTCTCTAGCGGGAGGAATGAGCAGTTCTTC	CASSFSSGRNEQFF
TRBV3-1/TRBV3-2	NA	NA	TRBJ2-7	TGTGCCAGCAGCCAGCGGGACAGTGAGAGTCGAGAGCAGTACTTC	CASSQRDSESREQYF
TRBV30	NA	NA	TRBJ2-1	TGTGCCTGGCAATATTGGAATGAGCAGTTCTTC	CAWQYWNEQFF
TRBV5-6	NA	NA	TRBJ1-2	TGTGCCAGCACCACCTCCGGGGTAGGTTATGGCTACACCTTC	CASTTSGVGYGYTF
TRBV12-3/TRBV12-4	NA	NA	TRBJ1-2	TGTGCCAGCAGTCCCCATAAGTATGGCTACACCTTC	CASSPHKYGYTF
TRBV20-1	NA	NA	TRBJ2-7	TGCAGTGCCACTCCCGGGGTCGAGCAGTACTTC	CSATPGVEQYF
TRBV24-1	NA	few	TRBJ1-2	TGTGCCACGTATGGCTACACCTTC	CATYGYTF
TRBV10-3	TRBD2	NA	TRBJ2-1	TGTGCCATCAGGGTGGGGACTAGCCTGTTCAATGAGCAGTTCTTC	CAIRVGTSLFNEQFF
TRBV7-8	TRBD1	few	TRBJ2-2	TGTGCCAGCGTTCCAGGGACAGGACTCGGGACCGGGGAGCTGTTTTTT	CASVPGTGLGTGELFF
TRBV11-2	TRBD1	NA	TRBJ2-5	TGTGCCAGCAGCTTACAGGGGGCGAAAGGAGAGACCCAGTACTTC	CASSLQGAKGETQYF
TRBV30	NA	NA	TRBJ2-7	TGTGCCCTCTCGCCCAGGGGCTACGAGCAGTACTTC	CALSPRGYEQYF
TRBV3-1/TRBV3-2	TRBD2	NA	TRBJ2-3	TGTGCCAGCAGCCAAGAGACTAGCGGGAGGACAGATACGCAGTATTTT	CASSQETSGRTDTQYF
TRBV6-5	TRBD1	NA	TRBJ2-3	TGTGCCAGCGACCCGGGACAGGGCACAGATACGCAGTATTTT	CASDPGQGTDTQYF
TRBV5-1	TRBD2	NA	TRBJ2-5	TGCGCCAGCAGCTTGTGGAGAGGAGCGGGAGAGGGAGAGACCCAGTACTTC	CASSLWRGAGEGETQYF
TRBV19	TRBD1	once	TRBJ1-2	TGTGCCAGTAGTATCGAGGGGGCTGGGGGCTACACCTTC	CASSIEGAGGYTF
TRBV4-2	NA	NA	TRBJ1-4	TGTGCCAGCAGCCAGGGGGCGTTCGTTGAAAAACTGTTTTTT	CASSQGAFVEKLFF
TRBV2	TRBD1	NA	TRBJ1-6	TGTGCCACCACGGGACAGGGGAAAAAGAGTAATTCACCCCTCCACTTT	CATTGQGKKSNSPLHF
TRBV5-8	TRBD1	NA	TRBJ1-2	TGTGCCAGCAGCTTGCGGACAGGGAGTCGTATTTATGGCTACACCTTC	CASSLRTGSRIYGYTF
TRBV6-1	NA	NA	TRBJ1-2	TGTGCCAGCAGTGAGTCCTCGGCAGGGAACTATGGCTACACCTTC	CASSESSAGNYGYTF
TRBV6-5	TRBD1	NA	TRBJ1-5	TGTGCCAGCAGAGAGACAGGGAACAATCAGCCCCAGCATTTT	CASRETGNNQPQHF
TRBV6-1	NA	NA	TRBJ2-3	TGTGCCAGCAGTGAAGCTATGGGGGCGCACATAGATACGCAGTATTTT	CASSEAMGAHIDTQYF
TRBV5-6	NA	few	TRBJ2-7	TGTGCCAGCAGCTTAGTCGGGGTTTACGAGCAGTACTTC	CASSLVGVYEQYF
TRBV5-1	TRBD2	NA	TRBJ2-1	TGCGCCAGCAGCTTGTACGCGGGAGGGCCAGTTCATGAGCAGTTCTTC	CASSLYAGGPVHEQFF
TRBV7-6	NA	NA	TRBJ1-3	TGTGCCAGCAGCCCCCGGGCCGTGGGCTCTGGAAACACCATATATTTT	CASSPRAVGSGNTIYF
TRBV29-1	NA	NA	TRBJ2-2	TGCAGCGTTGGTGGCAGGGTAACCGGGGAGCTGTTTTTT	CSVGGRVTGELFF
TRBV23-1	NA	NA	TRBJ2-7	TGCGCCAGCAGTCAGAACCGTGGGGGGCATGACTACGAGCAGTACTTC	CASSQNRGGHDYEQYF
TRBV25-1	NA	NA	TRBJ2-7	TGTGCCAGCAGTGGGGGCCCCACAGGAACCTCCTACGAGCAGTACTTC	CASSGGPTGTSYEQYF
TRBV24-1	NA	NA	TRBJ2-7	TGTGCCACCAGTGACCTTGGGCGGGAGCAGTACTTC	CATSDLGREQYF
TRBV3-1/TRBV3-2	TRBD1	NA	TRBJ1-1	TGTGCCCGATACCCCCAGGGGGCGGTTGAAGCTTTCTTT	CARYPQGAVEAFF
TRBV5-1	NA	NA	TRBJ2-3	TGCGCCAGCAGCACCCGGGACTGGGACACAGATACGCAGTATTTT	CASSTRDWDTDTQYF
TRBV20-1	TRBD1	NA	TRBJ1-2	TGCAGTGCTCAGGGGGCGGGTGGCTACACCTTC	CSAQGAGGYTF
TRBV27	TRBD1	once	TRBJ1-1	TGTGCCAGCAGTCCCCAGGGGGGTAGTTTTGAAAAAGCTTTCTTT	CASSPQGGSFEKAFF
TRBV5-4	NA	NA	TRBJ2-5	TGTGCCAGCAGCTCGGCCCTGATTGGAGGGACCCAGTACTTC	CASSSALIGGTQYF
TRBV9	TRBD1	NA	TRBJ2-5	TGTGCCAGCAGCGGCCGGGACAGCCTCCAAGAGACCCAGTACTTC	CASSGRDSLQETQYF
TRBV6-4	NA	NA	TRBJ1-6	TGTGCCAGCAGTGACAGGGATAATTCACCCCTCCACTTT	CASSDRDNSPLHF
TRBV9	TRBD2	NA	TRBJ2-3	TGTGCCAGCAGCGTACCCCGCGAGCGGGAGAGTCCAGATACGCAGTATTTT	CASSVPRERESPDTQYF
TRBV19	TRBD1	NA	TRBJ1-4	TGTGCCAGTAGCGTTCGACAGGGCCCAACTAATGAAAAACTGTTTTTT	CASSVRQGPTNEKLFF
TRBV11-3	NA	NA	TRBJ2-7	TGTGCCAGCAGCTTAGATCGGAACTCCTACGAGCAGTACTTC	CASSLDRNSYEQYF
TRBV3-1/TRBV3-2	NA	NA	TRBJ2-7	TGTGCCAGCAGCCCCATGCGAGCCGACCCCTACGAGCAGTACTTC	CASSPMRADPYEQYF
TRBV30	NA	NA	TRBJ1-5	TGTGCCTGGAGTGGCCCCGGCCGGTACAATCAGCCCCAGCATTTT	CAWSGPGRYNQPQHF